The 20 T cell receptor beta chains below were found in one sample sequenced in a study of cytotoxic CD8 clonotypes in ibrutinib-treated CLL. TCRdb's table, derived via immunoSEQ multiplex PCR, lists solely in-frame clones and lacks some. This table holds approximately 100,000 clones, 70% to 80% found once. Sample: PBMCs, taken after 12 months of ibrutinib treatment. The receptors derive from a human donor with chronic lymphocytic leukemia.

The V and J genes are TRBV18 and TRBJ2-7; 12 bases line up with TRBD1. With 2 bases clipped from V and 6 bases from J, the junction kept 5 bases outside the gene matches. This CDR3 region has 15 residues. The V gene's germline CDR1 is KGHSH and CDR2 LQKENI. The CDR3 DNA reads as TGTGCCAGCTCACCAAATCCGGGACAGGGGGCCGAGCAGTACTTC. It specifies CASSPNPGQGAEQYF.

The V and J genes are TRBV30 and TRBJ1-6; D call uncertain. This CDR3 comprises 12 residues. The ends were cut back, 1 base at V and 10 bases at J, with 8 bases in the middle. Germline values: CDR1 GTSNPN, CDR2 SVGIG (reference sequence). The CDR3 reads CAWSGGLSPLHF. The CDR3, as DNA: TGTGCCTGGAGTGGGGGTCTGTCACCCCTCCACTTT.

This clone was counted a few times. The rearrangement joins TRBV2 to TRBJ2-7, with D possibly being TRBD1 (5 bases). Trimming pared 5 bases from V and 5 bases from J, leaving 10 bases between. This CDR3 contains 12 residues. Germline V gives CDR1 SNHLY, CDR2 FYNNEI. The CDR3 DNA follows: TGTGCCAGCAGTCGTCAGGGAAACGAGCAGTACTTC. Translation: CASSRQGNEQYF.

In DNA form, the CDR3 reads TGCAGCGTTGAACGTCTAAATGAGCAGTTCTTC. It codes for CSVERLNEQFF. This chain connects TRBV29-1 to TRBJ2-1; D is ambiguous. Trimming stripped 2 bases from V and 7 bases from J, with 6 bases between. The germline CDR1 and CDR2 sequences are SQVTM and ANQGSEA. The CDR3 sequence is 11 residues long.

The V call is TRBV9, the J call TRBJ1-1; D not resolved. V was shortened by 2 bases and J by 4 bases, with 9 bases between the two germline ends. In germline, CDR1 is SGDLS, CDR2 YYNGEE. There are 13 residues in the CDR3. The DNA for the CDR3 is TGTGCCAGCAGCGTCTCGGCAGGCACTGAAGCTTTCTTT. Translation: CASSVSAGTEAFF.

The chain joins TRBV5-1 to TRBJ2-2; D is perhaps TRBD2 (5 bases). CDR1 is SGHRS, CDR2 YFSETQ, per germline. This CDR3 contains 15 residues. The V end was cut by 4 bases, the J end by 0 bases, with 10 bases between. The CDR3 loop reads CASSDDYPNTGELFF. The CDR3 DNA is TGCGCCAGCAGCGATGACTACCCGAACACCGGGGAGCTGTTTTTT. The variable domain in full, completed from reference TRBV5-1 and TRBJ2-2, reads KAGVTQTPRYLIKTRGQQVTLSCSPISGHRSVSWYQQTPGQGLQFLFEYFSETQRNKGNFPGRFSGRQFSNSRSEMNVSTLELGDSALYLCASSDDYPNTGELFFGEGSRLTVL.

In its sample, this clone was seen once. The chain uses TRBV2 and TRBJ2-3, with 7 bases aligning to TRBD2. Losses at the gene ends were 4 bases for V and 0 bases for J; bases not matched to a gene: 7. Germline V lookup: CDR1 SNHLY, CDR2 FYNNEI. This CDR3 spans 16 amino acids. CDR3: CASSARAGPSTDTQYF. The CDR3 DNA reads as TGTGCCAGCAGTGCCCGAGCGGGGCCTAGCACAGATACGCAGTATTTT.

The genes are TRBV7-6 and TRBJ2-6; D remains unclear. Trimming cost V 5 bases and J 0 bases, with 5 bases left between them. The CDR3 covers 14 residues. From germline, CDR1 is SGHVS and CDR2 FNYEAQ. CDR3 nucleotides: TGTGCCAGCAGCCGACTCTCTGGGGCCAACGTCCTGACTTTC. Translation gives CASSRLSGANVLTF.

The table lists this clone with a count of one. The V call is TRBV19, the J call TRBJ2-3; TRBD2 matches 11 bases. The CDR3 totals 14 residues. CDR1 and CDR2 (germline): LNHDA, SQIVND (reference sequence). V dropped 3 bases and J dropped 6; count of bases not matched to a gene: 2. The CDR3, as DNA: TGTGCCAGTAGTATTCGACTAGCGGGGGATACGCAGTATTTT. Translated, it gives CASSIRLAGDTQYF.

This clone appeared once. In DNA form, the CDR3 reads TGTGCCAGCAGCCGTCTCGCCCTGCCAGCTAACTATGGCTACACCTTC. This sequence encodes CASSRLALPANYGYTF. The chain carries TRBV7-6 and TRBJ1-2, with unresolved D. V lost 5 bases to trimming and J lost 0 bases, with 16 bases between them. CDR1 is SGHVS, CDR2 FNYEAQ, per germline. This CDR3 has 16 amino acids. Looking up the rest from reference TRBV7-6 and TRBJ1-2 gives the full variable domain: GAGVSQSPRYKVTKRGQDVALRCDPISGHVSLYWYRQALGQGPEFLTYFNYEAQQDKSGLPNDRFSAERPEGSISTLTIQRTEQRDSAMYRCASSRLALPANYGYTFGSGTRLTVV.

The CDR3 spells CATSRGEGTDTQYF. For the CDR3, the DNA is TGTGCCACCAGCAGGGGGGAGGGCACAGATACGCAGTATTTT. The chain carries TRBV15 and TRBJ2-3; possibly TRBD2 for D (6 bases). Germline CDR1 and CDR2: LNHNV and YYDKDF (reference sequence). CDR3 size: 14 residues. V lost 3 bases and J lost 1, with 8 bases in between.

The gene calls are TRBV6-5 and TRBJ1-2; unclear D gene. Per germline, CDR1 MNHEY and CDR2 SVGAGI. The CDR3 spans 16 residues. V lost 3 bases and J 2 bases, leaving 16 bases between the germline ends. The CDR3 spells CASSYSSRGQNYGYTF. For the CDR3, the DNA is TGTGCCAGCAGTTATTCCTCCAGAGGGCAGAACTATGGCTACACCTTC.

There are many counts of this clone. This chain connects TRBV5-6 to TRBJ1-5; D not resolved. The germline V and J ends were trimmed by 1 base and 11 bases, with 13 bases remaining between them. Germline V CDR1 and CDR2: SGHDT, YYEEEE. The CDR3 has 13 residues. CDR3 sequence (DNA): TGTGCCAGCAGCTTGCTTGGGAAAGGAGCCCAGCATTTT. As protein: CASSLLGKGAQHF.

The chain has TRBV6-5 and TRBJ1-1, with D possibly matching TRBD1 (5 bases). The CDR3 runs to 14 residues. The V end was cut by 4 bases, the J end by 4 bases, with 13 bases between. CDR1 is MNHEY, CDR2 SVGAGI, per germline. Here the CDR3 reads CASSSPGRGTEAFF. The CDR3 nucleotides are TGTGCCAGCAGTTCCCCAGGGAGGGGCACTGAAGCTTTCTTT.

This clone has just a few counts. This chain joins TRBV10-3 and TRBJ1-1; D uncertain. CDR3 length: 12 residues. Deletions cut 11 bases from V and 1 base from J, with 11 bases between. Germline lookup yields CDR1 ENHRY and CDR2 SYGVKD. CDR3 protein: CASSNRNTEAFF. The CDR3, as DNA: TGTGCCTCCAGCAACAGGAACACTGAAGCTTTCTTT.

The genes are TRBV9 and TRBJ1-3; no clear D gene. The V and J ends lost 0 bases and 0 bases respectively, with 10 bases between them. The CDR3 runs 16 residues. Germline-derived CDR1 and CDR2 are SGDLS and YYNGEE. This CDR3 reads CASSVGVTDSGNTIYF. The CDR3 coding sequence is TGTGCCAGCAGCGTAGGGGTTACAGACTCTGGAAACACCATATATTTT.

V usage is TRBV4-1 and J usage is TRBJ1-1; 9 bases map to TRBD1. J lost 11 bases, V lost 1 base, and 5 bases had no gene match. This CDR3 spans 13 amino acids. Germline values: CDR1 MGHRA, CDR2 YSYEKL. This chain's CDR3 is CASSQGLGQGAFF. CDR3 nucleotide sequence: TGCGCCAGCAGCCAAGGGTTAGGACAGGGGGCTTTCTTT.

This clone has only a few counts. This chain joins TRBV20-1 and TRBJ1-2; D unresolved. The CDR3 sequence is 9 residues long. Germline lookup yields CDR1 DFQATT and CDR2 SNEGSKA (reference sequence). The V and J ends lost 5 bases and 6 bases respectively, with 4 bases between them. In DNA, the CDR3 is TGCAGTGCTCGGGATGGCTACACCTTC. Encoded protein: CSARDGYTF.

The rearrangement uses TRBV2 and TRBJ1-6, with a possible D match to TRBD1 (5 bases). The CDR3 contains 15 residues. Trimming stripped 0 bases from V and 4 bases from J, with 7 bases between. Germline V gene sequence: CDR1 SNHLY, CDR2 FYNNEI. CDR3 bases: TGTGCCAGCAGTGAAGCAGGGACGTATAATTCACCCCTCCACTTT. This codes for CASSEAGTYNSPLHF. The whole variable domain, filled in from reference TRBV2 and TRBJ1-6, reads EPEVTQTPSHQVTQMGQEVILRCVPISNHLYFYWYRQILGQKVEFLVSFYNNEISEKSEIFDDQFSVERPDGSNFTLKIRSTKLEDSAMYFCASSEAGTYNSPLHFGNGTRLTVT.

The chain carries TRBV13 and TRBJ1-3, with D unresolved. Germline V lookup: CDR1 PRHDT, CDR2 FYEKMQ (reference sequence). Trimming took 0 bases from V and 1 from J, leaving 7 bases between them. The CDR3 is 15 residues long. CDR3 in amino acids: CASSLGGTSGNTIYF. CDR3 nucleotides: TGTGCCAGCAGCTTAGGGGGCACATCTGGAAACACCATATATTTT.